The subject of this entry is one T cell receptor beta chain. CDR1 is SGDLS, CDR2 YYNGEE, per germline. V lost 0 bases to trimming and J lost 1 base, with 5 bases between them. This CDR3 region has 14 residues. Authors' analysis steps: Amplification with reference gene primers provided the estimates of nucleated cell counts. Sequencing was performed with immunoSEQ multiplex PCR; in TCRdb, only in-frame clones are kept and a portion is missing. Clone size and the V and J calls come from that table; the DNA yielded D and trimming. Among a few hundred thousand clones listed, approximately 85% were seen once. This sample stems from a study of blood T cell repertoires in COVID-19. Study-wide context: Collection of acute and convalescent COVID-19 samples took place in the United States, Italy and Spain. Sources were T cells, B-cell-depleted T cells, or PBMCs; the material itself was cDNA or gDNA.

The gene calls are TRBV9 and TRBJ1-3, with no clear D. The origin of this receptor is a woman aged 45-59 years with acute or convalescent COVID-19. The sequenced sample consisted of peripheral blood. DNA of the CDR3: TGTGCCAGCAGCGTAGATCCATCTGGAAACACCATATATTTT. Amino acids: CASSVDPSGNTIYF.